These T cell receptor beta chains were read from a single sample in a study of shared clonotypes between healthy human individuals. TCRdb's table, derived via immunoSEQ multiplex PCR, lists solely in-frame clones and lacks some. The sample consists of 2 million to 2.5 million clones, 90% to 96% of them appearing once. Material: naive CD4+ T cells sorted from blood. The receptors shown here come from a man aged 18 to 35 in good health. CDR3s include the opening cysteine and the closing phenylalanine or tryptophan. A D gene is named only where the DNA matches it firmly. Size is omitted from some rows. Given values are once, few, many or a class for expanded clones.

D: TRBD2; J: TRBJ2-2; V: TRBV9; size: -; CDR3: CASSVSSGPNTGELFF; DNA: TGTGCCAGCAGCGTCTCTAGCGGACCGAACACCGGGGAGCTGTTTTTT
D: -; J: TRBJ2-7; V: TRBV7-2; size: -; CDR3: CASSFFSGDSYEQYF; DNA: TGTGCCAGCAGCTTTTTTTCAGGGGACTCCTACGAGCAGTACTTC
D: TRBD1; J: TRBJ1-5; V: TRBV25-1; size: few; CDR3: CASRATGLSQPQHF; DNA: TGTGCCAGCAGAGCGACAGGGTTGAGTCAGCCCCAGCATTTT
D: TRBD1; J: TRBJ1-1; V: TRBV18; size: -; CDR3: CASSPSSGGVTEAFF; DNA: TGTGCCAGCTCACCATCCTCAGGGGGCGTTACTGAAGCTTTCTTT
D: -; J: TRBJ1-3; V: TRBV21-1; size: -; CDR3: CASSNYGDCAGNTIYF; DNA: TGTGCCAGCAGCAATTACGGGGATTGCGCTGGAAACACCATATATTTT
D: -; J: TRBJ2-7; V: TRBV5-8; size: -; CDR3: CASSLITNEQYF; DNA: TGTGCCAGCAGCTTGATCACGAACGAGCAGTACTTC
D: -; J: TRBJ1-1; V: TRBV28; size: once; CDR3: CASSLFSMNTEAFF; DNA: TGTGCCAGCAGTTTATTTAGCATGAACACTGAAGCTTTCTTT
D: TRBD1; J: TRBJ1-1; V: TRBV29-1; size: -; CDR3: CSVEKGRTGVRTEAFF; DNA: TGCAGCGTTGAGAAGGGTAGGACAGGGGTGAGGACTGAAGCTTTCTTT
D: -; J: TRBJ2-1; V: TRBV19; size: -; CDR3: CASSDPSENNEQFF; DNA: TGTGCCAGTAGTGACCCTAGCGAGAACAATGAGCAGTTCTTC
D: TRBD2; J: TRBJ2-7; V: TRBV5-4; size: -; CDR3: CASSLGGLAGVEQYF; DNA: TGTGCCAGCAGCTTAGGGGGACTAGCGGGAGTCGAGCAGTACTTC
D: -; J: TRBJ1-2; V: TRBV7-9; size: -; CDR3: CASSGTTTNYGYTF; DNA: TGTGCCAGCAGCGGGACAACCACTAACTATGGCTACACCTTC
D: -; J: TRBJ2-5; V: TRBV29-1; size: -; CDR3: CSVAQGMETQYF; DNA: TGCAGCGTCGCTCAGGGGATGGAGACCCAGTACTTC
D: TRBD1; J: TRBJ1-4; V: TRBV7-2; size: -; CDR3: CASSLRTGVEKLFF; DNA: TGTGCCAGCAGCCTACGGACAGGGGTTGAAAAACTGTTTTTT
D: -; J: TRBJ2-5; V: TRBV5-6; size: once; CDR3: CASSLGLAGTQYF; DNA: TGTGCCAGCAGCTTAGGACTCGCAGGGACCCAGTACTTC
D: TRBD1; J: TRBJ2-1; V: TRBV9; size: -; CDR3: CASSARKTGLDEQFF; DNA: TGTGCCAGCAGCGCCCGTAAGACAGGGTTAGATGAGCAGTTCTTC
D: TRBD2; J: TRBJ2-7; V: TRBV27; size: -; CDR3: CASREASGGVTYF; DNA: TGTGCCAGCAGGGAAGCGAGCGGGGGGGTGACGTACTTC
D: -; J: TRBJ2-2; V: TRBV5-1; size: -; CDR3: CASSFDNTGELFF; DNA: TGCGCCAGCAGCTTCGACAACACCGGGGAGCTGTTTTTT
D: -; J: TRBJ2-6; V: TRBV30; size: -; CDR3: CAWSVIKVEGYGANVLTF; DNA: TGTGCCTGGAGTGTAATAAAGGTGGAGGGGTACGGGGCCAACGTCCTGACTTTC
D: -; J: TRBJ2-5; V: TRBV10-2; size: -; CDR3: CASSESRSQETQYF; DNA: TGCGCCAGCAGTGAGTCACGGAGCCAAGAGACCCAGTACTTC
D: TRBD1; J: TRBJ1-2; V: TRBV6-5; size: -; CDR3: CASRGTGTSYGYTF; DNA: TGTGCCAGCAGAGGGACAGGGACCAGTTATGGCTACACCTTC
D: -; J: TRBJ2-2; V: TRBV11-2; size: once; CDR3: CASSQTVRWAGELFF; DNA: TGTGCCAGCAGCCAGACAGTAAGGTGGGCCGGGGAGCTGTTTTTT
D: TRBD1; J: TRBJ1-4; V: TRBV7-9; size: -; CDR3: CASSLVTGGVRNEKLFF; DNA: TGTGCCAGCAGCTTAGTGACAGGGGGAGTACGTAATGAAAAACTGTTTTTT
D: -; J: TRBJ1-3; V: TRBV4-1; size: -; CDR3: CASSHPGTESSGNTIYF; DNA: TGCGCCAGCAGCCACCCCGGGACTGAGAGCTCTGGAAACACCATATATTTT
D: -; J: TRBJ1-5; V: TRBV6-1; size: -; CDR3: CASRTMVRSNQPQHF; DNA: TGTGCCAGCAGGACTATGGTCAGGAGCAATCAGCCCCAGCATTTT
D: -; J: TRBJ2-4; V: TRBV19; size: -; CDR3: CASSTGLLAKNIQYF; DNA: TGTGCCAGTAGTACAGGCCTCCTAGCCAAAAACATTCAGTACTTC
D: TRBD1; J: TRBJ2-5; V: TRBV5-1; size: -; CDR3: CASSPGGTGDPQYF; DNA: TGCGCCAGCAGCCCAGGGGGGACAGGCGATCCCCAGTACTTC
D: TRBD1; J: TRBJ2-7; V: TRBV19; size: -; CDR3: CASSPRGQGDYEQYF; DNA: TGTGCCAGTAGTCCCCGGGGACAGGGGGACTACGAGCAGTACTTC